Listed below are T cell receptor beta chains from one sample, sequenced in a study of T cells in Graves' hyperthyroidism and ophthalmopathy. MiXCR, applied by TCRdb to the multiplex PCR reads, yields one record per CDR3 protein. The table has 650,000 to 750,000 distinct CDR3 sequences, 11% to 15% seen once; the top ten hold 10%. The sequenced sample was blood. These receptors came from a woman aged 18-29 years with Graves' hyperthyroidism. The CDR3 runs from the conserved cysteine through the conserved F or W. A D gene is named only where the DNA matches it firmly. Size is stated for part of the rows, as once, few or many counts, or as a class when the clone is expanded.

TRBJ2-7,TRBD1,many,TRBV11-3,CASSLQDRSYEQYF,TGTGCCAGCAGCCTACAGGACAGGTCCTACGAGCAGTACTTC
TRBJ1-4,TRBD1,NA,TRBV6-1,CASSPRTGVEEKLFF,TGTGCCAGCAGTCCACGAACAGGGGTCGAGGAAAAACTGTTTTTT
TRBJ2-3,TRBD1,NA,TRBV5-8,CASSLEDRDDTQYF,TGTGCCAGCAGCTTGGAGGACAGGGACGATACGCAGTATTTT
TRBJ2-2,NA,many,TRBV20-1,CSAYPALDHPGRGGELFF,TGCAGTGCCTACCCTGCCCTCGACCATCCCGGCCGTGGCGGGGAGCTGTTTTTT
TRBJ2-3,TRBD2,NA,TRBV20-1,CSAPRDYGTDTQYF,TGCAGTGCTCCCCGGGACTACGGCACAGATACGCAGTATTTT
TRBJ2-3,NA,many,TRBV7-2,CASSPTRGSTDTQYF,TGTGCCAGCAGTCCAACAAGGGGTAGCACAGATACGCAGTATTTT
TRBJ2-2,NA,few,TRBV3-1,CASSQVARVMAGELFF,TGTGCCAGCAGCCAGGTAGCCAGGGTTATGGCCGGGGAGCTGTTTTTT
TRBJ1-1,NA,few,TRBV29-1,CSARQSGNTEAFF,TGCAGCGCCCGACAGTCAGGGAACACTGAAGCTTTCTTT
TRBJ1-2,NA,many,TRBV5-1,CASSLDTYLNNYGYTF,TGCGCCAGCAGCTTGGACACCTACCTCAATAACTATGGCTACACCTTC
TRBJ2-5,NA,NA,TRBV19,CTSSIRSSRDNWGETQYF,TGTACCAGTAGTATCCGATCGAGCCGGGACAACTGGGGGGAGACCCAGTACTTC
TRBJ2-7,NA,many,TRBV6-1,CASRGGLGELGEQYF,TGTGCCAGCAGGGGAGGCCTAGGCGAGTTGGGTGAGCAGTACTTC
TRBJ2-7,TRBD2,many,TRBV7-8,CASSLAWQTTSGRAYEQYF,TGTGCCAGCAGCTTAGCCTGGCAGACTACTAGCGGGCGAGCCTACGAGCAGTACTTC
TRBJ2-1,TRBD2,many,TRBV4-3,CASSQGLAAGRDEQFF,TGCGCCAGCAGCCAAGGACTAGCCGCGGGTAGGGATGAGCAGTTCTTC
TRBJ2-3,NA,few,TRBV7-3,CASSLDAGDTQYF,TGTGCCAGCAGCTTAGACGCGGGAGATACGCAGTATTTT
TRBJ1-2,TRBD1,many,TRBV28,CASSATGTGINYGYTF,TGTGCCAGCAGTGCCACCGGGACAGGGATTAACTATGGCTACACCTTC
TRBJ1-1,NA,many,TRBV3-2,CASSQHWGAEAFF,TGTGCCAGCAGCCAACACTGGGGAGCTGAAGCTTTCTTT
TRBJ2-3,NA,many,TRBV2,CASSEGTASTDTQYF,TGTGCCAGCAGTGAGGGGACTGCTAGCACAGATACGCAGTATTTT
TRBJ2-1,TRBD2,many,TRBV11-2,CASSPKGLAAYNERFF,TGTGCCAGCAGCCCGAAAGGACTAGCGGCCTACAATGAGCGGTTCTTC
TRBJ1-2,NA,many,TRBV5-1,CASSPILHRASYGYTF,TGCGCCAGCAGCCCTATCCTCCACAGGGCGTCCTATGGCTACACCTTC
TRBJ1-6,TRBD1,NA,TRBV7-2,CATSGDRFDSPLHF,TGTGCCACCTCGGGGGACAGGTTCGATTCACCCCTCCACTTT
TRBJ2-4,NA,NA,TRBV5-8,CASSPLTNLAKNIQYF,TGTGCCAGCAGCCCGCTCACGAATCTAGCCAAAAACATTCAGTACTTC
TRBJ2-7,NA,NA,TRBV6-1,CASDSGGVTYEQYF,TGTGCCAGCGACTCGGGGGGCGTCACCTACGAGCAGTACTTC
TRBJ2-1,TRBD2,few,TRBV9,CASSAAGGGVTPLSQFF,TGTGCCAGCAGCGCCGCCGGGGGAGGGGTAACCCCCCTTTCGCAGTTCTTC
TRBJ1-5,TRBD1,few,TRBV2,CASSDWQGAGQPQHF,TGTGCCAGCAGTGACTGGCAGGGGGCGGGTCAGCCCCAGCATTTT
TRBJ1-3,NA,NA,TRBV30,CAWSPPGPSGNTIYF,TGTGCCTGGAGTCCCCCGGGTCCATCTGGAAACACCATATATTTT
TRBJ1-5,NA,NA,TRBV24-1,CAPRQADQPQHF,TGTGCCCCCCGACAGGCTGACCAGCCCCAGCATTTT
TRBJ2-3,TRBD2,NA,TRBV18,CASSPRAGGVTDTQYF,TGTGCCAGCTCACCACGTGCGGGAGGTGTCACAGATACGCAGTATTTT
TRBJ1-6,NA,NA,TRBV7-2,CASSLEGGSNSPLHF,TGTGCCAGCAGCTTAGAGGGGGGTAGTAATTCACCCCTCCACTTT
TRBJ1-1,NA,few,TRBV4-3,CASRPGVSNTEAFF,TGCGCCAGCAGACCCGGGGTTTCGAACACTGAAGCTTTCTTT
TRBJ2-1,NA,many,TRBV11-2,CASSLDRNGEQFF,TGTGCCAGCAGCTTAGACAGGAACGGTGAGCAGTTCTTC
TRBJ2-5,NA,NA,TRBV2,CASSEGYETQYF,TGTGCCAGCAGTGAGGGTTACGAGACCCAGTACTTC